The T cell receptor beta chain under discussion was sequenced for a study of shared clonotypes between healthy human individuals (dated by TCRdb to 2018 to 2020). Regarding the complete study: The cohort included a few men and a couple of women between 18 and 49 years of age. For each donor, three plates each were used for CD4 naive and CD4 memory, two plates were used for CD8 naive, and one plate was used for CD8 memory. The study deeply sequenced blood TCR repertoires of about five healthy adults to estimate repertoire size and the extent of clonotype sharing between individuals. To increase sequencing depth and limit assay-specific biases, TCR repertoire library preparation and sequencing were carried out by different laboratories using diverse techniques. Each donor's leukapheresis produced roughly between about 0.8 and 10 billion PBMCs.

As regards this clone: The antigen it recognizes is unknown. No base quality values were provided; no much bigger clone lies one nucleotide off.

CD8 naive samples consisted of CD45RO-negative cells that were positively selected for CCR7, yielding a CD45RA+CCR7+ population without TemRA cells. Donors were healthy HIV-negative adults with no recently reported acute infections or vaccinations. Every donor was a Caucasian adult living in Nashville, Tennessee, USA. Blood was obtained by leukapheresis, after which PBMCs were separated by Ficoll-Histopaque density gradient centrifugation and cryopreserved in liquid nitrogen vapor phase. Analytical flow cytometry was used to check the purity and quantity of each magnetically sorted T cell population. Genomic DNA was isolated from each sorted fraction and quantified by UV absorbance on a Nanodrop 2000c. TCR CDR3 regions were amplified from genomic DNA by multiplex PCR using the deep immunoSEQ assay. Extracted genomic DNA from each cell subset was distributed evenly across all wells of several immunoSEQ 96-well plates, and each plate was treated as a replicate. For sorted subsets, roughly 200 ng of genomic DNA, equivalent to 25,000 to 35,000 T cell genomes, went into each replicate PCR. Purified libraries were quantified with a Qubit 3.0 fluorometer, sized on a Bioanalyzer 2100, and re-quantified with the KAPA Library Quantification kit. Every immunoSEQ 96-well plate was sequenced on a dedicated single-read 150-cycle Illumina NextSeq 550 flow cell. As for the original processing: Because only junctional sequences without quality scores were contained in the immunoSEQ output, filtering matching that applied to full-length reads could not be performed. To assign V/J genes and CDR3, sequences were annotated against IMGT germline references using PyIR, a Python wrapper for IgBLAST v1.9. Reads were removed for weak V/J assignments (E-value above 1e-6), missing CDR3, stop codons, out-of-frame junctions, or ambiguous translated residues. V3J clonotypes were defined by identical inferred V gene, J gene, and CDR3 amino acid sequence. Percentage overlap between repertoires was computed as shared unique clonotypes divided by the size of the smaller repertoire. Three approaches were used to assess repertoire richness: RTK rarefaction, the Chao1 estimator, and Recon v2.1 estimates of unobserved clonotypes. OLGA was used to compute generation probabilities for all TCRbeta clonotypes that the gDNA method yielded from a few donors. The source is immuneACCESS, and TCRdb retained only in-frame sequences with V and J called. Part of the clones is not carried over; for the studies checked, unresolved V genes explain less than half of this, and the remainder is unexplained. D and trimming come from the DNA, and the V and J calls and clone size come from that table. This sample lists roughly 2.1 million clones; about 93% were detected once. The ten largest clones take up roughly 1.7% of the sample.

Trimming costs V 5 bases and J 7 bases, and their ends lie 14 bases apart. CDR3 length: 14 amino acids, cysteine to phenylalanine. Only the CDR3 DNA is retained, 42 bases long and in frame from the first base. For CDR1 and CDR2, the germline V gene (reference sequence) lists PRHDT and FYEKMQ. The research as a whole found: Across a few donors, approximately 4.9% of naive CD4, around 3.5% of naive CD8, about 2% of memory CD4, and roughly 0.41% of memory CD8 clonotypes were shared. Larger estimated clonotype richness was generally found for naive subsets than for memory subsets. Based on pairwise subsampling, the degree of clonotype sharing among donors was expected to be affected by sequencing depth. The small number of donors limited the genetic and exposure-history diversity represented. Sampling was restricted to blood, and TCR repertoires in tissues likely differ from the TCR repertoires found in blood. Clonotypes shared by all four sorted-subset donors showed higher generation probabilities than non-shared clonotypes. Even with the large sequencing depth, rarefaction of the sorted-subset datasets indicated that sequencing was incomplete.

Sequencing was done on a sample of naive CD8+ T cells from PBMCs. Per the publication, the cell subset or site label means: CD45RA+CCR7+. The sequence is built from TRBV13 and TRBJ2-2; possibly the D gene is TRBD2, per 7 matching bases. The source of this sequence is a man aged 18 to 29 in good health. Some clones in this sample may be carry-over from other donors' samples. CDR3 protein: CASSPRGAIGELFF. In nucleotides, the sequence is TGTGCCAGCAGCCCCCGGGGGGCGATCGGGGAGCTGTTTTTT.